A single sample is the source of the 7 T cell receptor beta chains below, sequenced in a study of cytomegalovirus exposure and HLA in healthy donors. Sequencing was performed with immunoSEQ multiplex PCR; in TCRdb, only in-frame clones are kept and a portion is missing. This sample yields some 250,000 clones, of which roughly 91% are seen a single time; approximately 3% belongs to the top ten. Input material: PBMCs. These receptors all come from a woman in her thirties in good health and CMV-seronegative.

The chain combines TRBV29-1 with TRBJ1-2; D is perhaps TRBD1 (5 bases). V was clipped by 1 base and J by 2 bases, with 23 bases between them. CDR3 length: 18 residues. Per germline, CDR1 SQVTM and CDR2 ANQGSEA. CDR3 nucleotides: TGCAGCGTTGAAGCGGAGATGGGGCTCATAGAGAGAAACTATGGCTACACCTTC. Translation: CSVEAEMGLIERNYGYTF.

The chain employs TRBV28 and TRBJ2-5; D is undetermined. Trimming removed 8 bases from V and 1 base from J, with 17 bases in between. Germline values: CDR1 MDHEN, CDR2 SYDVKM. CDR3 length: 15 amino acids. The CDR3, as DNA: TGTGCCAGCTCAACTTGGGAACGGCTCCAAGAGACCCAGTACTTC. It specifies CASSTWERLQETQYF.

This clone was picked up one time. This chain links TRBV30 with TRBJ2-1, with TRBD2 matching over 9 bases. V dropped 3 bases and J dropped 6; count of bases not matched to a gene: 0. This CDR3 has 12 residues. CDR1 GTSNPN and CDR2 SVGIG come from the germline V gene (reference sequence). The DNA for the CDR3 is TGTGCCTGGAGGACTAGCGGCAATGAGCAGTTCTTC. It specifies CAWRTSGNEQFF.

The sample holds one count of this clone. V usage is TRBV5-1 and J usage is TRBJ1-1; D remains ambiguous. CDR3 length: 16 residues. Germline assignment: CDR1 SGHRS and CDR2 YFSETQ. With 1 base removed from V and 1 base from J, the gap between germline ends came to 14 bases. CDR3 amino acids: CASSLIFIKRNTEAFF. In nucleotides, the CDR3 is TGCGCCAGCAGCTTGATTTTTATAAAAAGGAACACTGAAGCTTTCTTT.

The rearrangement joins TRBV5-8 to TRBJ2-7, with a possible D match to TRBD2 (6 bases). Germline-derived CDR1 and CDR2 are SGHTS and YDEGEE. Trimming stripped 2 bases from V and 0 bases from J, with 12 bases between. The CDR3 is 15 residues long. CDR3 nucleotide sequence: TGTGCCAGCAGCTTATCGGGGGTCCTCTCCTACGAGCAGTACTTC. Translated, it gives CASSLSGVLSYEQYF.

The rearrangement joins TRBV11-2 to TRBJ2-4; no clear D. V shed 2 bases and J shed 0 bases, with 5 bases lying between them. Germline loops: CDR1 SGHAT, CDR2 FQNNGV. This CDR3 has 14 residues. Here the CDR3 reads CASSLTGAKNIQYF. The CDR3 region has the DNA TGTGCCAGCAGCTTAACGGGAGCCAAAAACATTCAGTACTTC. The variable domain in full, completed from reference TRBV11-2 and TRBJ2-4, reads EAGVAQSPRYKIIEKRQSVAFWCNPISGHATLYWYQQILGQGPKLLIQFQNNGVVDDSQLPKDRFSAERLKGVDSTLKIQPAKLEDSAVYLCASSLTGAKNIQYFGAGTRLSVL.

The V and J genes are TRBV5-4 and TRBJ2-1; D perhaps matches TRBD2 (5 bases). V was cut by 1 base and J by 9 bases, with 14 bases left in between. CDR3 length: 14 amino acids. Germline loops: CDR1 SGHNT, CDR2 YYREEE (reference sequence). CDR3 sequence (DNA): TGTGCCAGCAGCTTGAGAACCGGGGTGGGTGAGCAGTTCTTC. Translated: CASSLRTGVGEQFF.